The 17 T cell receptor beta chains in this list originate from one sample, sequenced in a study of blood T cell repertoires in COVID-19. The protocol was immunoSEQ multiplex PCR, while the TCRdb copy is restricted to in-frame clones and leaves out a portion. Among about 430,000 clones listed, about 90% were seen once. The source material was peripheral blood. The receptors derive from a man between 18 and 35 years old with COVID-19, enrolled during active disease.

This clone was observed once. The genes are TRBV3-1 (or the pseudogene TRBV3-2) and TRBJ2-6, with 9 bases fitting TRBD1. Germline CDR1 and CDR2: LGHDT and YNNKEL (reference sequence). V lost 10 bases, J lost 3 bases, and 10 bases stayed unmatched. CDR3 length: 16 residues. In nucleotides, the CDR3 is TGTGCCACCGCCTTAACAGGGGGCGGTGGGGCCAACGTCCTGACTTTC. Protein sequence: CATALTGGGGANVLTF.

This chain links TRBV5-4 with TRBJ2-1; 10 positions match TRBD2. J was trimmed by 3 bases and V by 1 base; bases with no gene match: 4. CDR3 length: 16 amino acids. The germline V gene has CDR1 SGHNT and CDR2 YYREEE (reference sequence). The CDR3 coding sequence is TGTGCCAGCAGCTTGCCACTAGCGGGGCTCTACAATGAGCAGTTCTTC. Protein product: CASSLPLAGLYNEQFF.

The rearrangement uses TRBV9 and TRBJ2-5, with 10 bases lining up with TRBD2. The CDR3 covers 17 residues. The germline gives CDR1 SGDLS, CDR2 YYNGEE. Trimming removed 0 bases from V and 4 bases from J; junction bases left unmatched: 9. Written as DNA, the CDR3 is TGTGCCAGCAGCGTAGCTGGAGGGGCTAGCGGGAGAGAGACCCAGTACTTC. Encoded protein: CASSVAGGASGRETQYF.

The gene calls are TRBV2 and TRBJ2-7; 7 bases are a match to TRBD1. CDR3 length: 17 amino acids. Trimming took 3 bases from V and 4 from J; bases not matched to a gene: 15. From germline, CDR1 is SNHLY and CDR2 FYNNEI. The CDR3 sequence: CASSDFKGGNWLYEQYF. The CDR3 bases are TGTGCCAGCAGTGATTTTAAAGGGGGCAATTGGCTTTACGAGCAGTACTTC.

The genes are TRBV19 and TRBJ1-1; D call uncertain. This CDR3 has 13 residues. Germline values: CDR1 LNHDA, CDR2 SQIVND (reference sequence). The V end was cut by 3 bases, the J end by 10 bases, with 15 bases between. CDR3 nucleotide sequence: TGTGCCAGTAGTATCCTCGCGGGTGCGTCAGCTTTCTTT. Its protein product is CASSILAGASAFF.

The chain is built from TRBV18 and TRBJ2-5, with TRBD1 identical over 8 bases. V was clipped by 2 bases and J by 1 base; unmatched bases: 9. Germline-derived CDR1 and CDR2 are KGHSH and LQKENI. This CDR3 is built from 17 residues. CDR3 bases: TGTGCCAGCTCACCAAGGGACCCGGGACAGGCCCAAGAGACCCAGTACTTC. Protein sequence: CASSPRDPGQAQETQYF.

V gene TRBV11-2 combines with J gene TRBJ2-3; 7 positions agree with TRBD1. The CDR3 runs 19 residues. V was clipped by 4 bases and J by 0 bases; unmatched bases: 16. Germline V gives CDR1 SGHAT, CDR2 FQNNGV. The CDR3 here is CASSSRTGESNTSTDTQYF. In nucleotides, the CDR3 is TGTGCCAGCAGCTCACGGACAGGCGAGTCAAACACTAGCACAGATACGCAGTATTTT. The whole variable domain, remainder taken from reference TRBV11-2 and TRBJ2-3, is EAGVAQSPRYKIIEKRQSVAFWCNPISGHATLYWYQQILGQGPKLLIQFQNNGVVDDSQLPKDRFSAERLKGVDSTLKIQPAKLEDSAVYLCASSSRTGESNTSTDTQYFGPGTRLTVL.

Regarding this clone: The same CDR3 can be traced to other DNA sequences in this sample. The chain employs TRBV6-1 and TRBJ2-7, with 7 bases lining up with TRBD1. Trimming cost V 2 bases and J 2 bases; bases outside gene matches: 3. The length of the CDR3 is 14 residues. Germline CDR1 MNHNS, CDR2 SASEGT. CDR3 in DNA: TGTGCCAGCAGTGAATGGACAGGCCCCTACGAGCAGTACTTC. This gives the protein CASSEWTGPYEQYF.

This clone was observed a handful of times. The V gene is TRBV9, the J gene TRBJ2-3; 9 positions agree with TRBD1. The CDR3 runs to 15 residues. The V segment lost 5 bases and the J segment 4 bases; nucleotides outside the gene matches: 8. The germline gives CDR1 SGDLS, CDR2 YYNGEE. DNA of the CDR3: TGTGCCAGCAGTTCGGTGGACAGGGGTTCAGATACGCAGTATTTT. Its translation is CASSSVDRGSDTQYF.

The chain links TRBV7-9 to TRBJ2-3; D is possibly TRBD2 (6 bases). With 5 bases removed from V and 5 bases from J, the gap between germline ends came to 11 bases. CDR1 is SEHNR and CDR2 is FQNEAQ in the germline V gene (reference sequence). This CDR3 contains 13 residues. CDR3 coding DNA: TGTGCCAGCAGCCCGGGACTCAGAGATACGCAGTATTTT. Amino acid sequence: CASSPGLRDTQYF.

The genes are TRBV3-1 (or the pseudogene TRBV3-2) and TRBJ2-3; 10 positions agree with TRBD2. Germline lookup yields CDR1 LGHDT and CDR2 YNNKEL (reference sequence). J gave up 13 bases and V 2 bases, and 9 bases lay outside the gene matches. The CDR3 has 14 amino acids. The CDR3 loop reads CASSQSGGVPLEYF. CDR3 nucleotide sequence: TGTGCCAGCAGCCAAAGCGGGGGGGTCCCTCTGGAGTATTTT.

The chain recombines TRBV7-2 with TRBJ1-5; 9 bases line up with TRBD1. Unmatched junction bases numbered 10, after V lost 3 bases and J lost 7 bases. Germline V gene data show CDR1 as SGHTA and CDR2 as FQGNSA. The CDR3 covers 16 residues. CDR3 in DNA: TGTGCCAGCAGCTTCGCCGGGACAGGGCCAGGGCAGCCCCAGCATTTT. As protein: CASSFAGTGPGQPQHF.

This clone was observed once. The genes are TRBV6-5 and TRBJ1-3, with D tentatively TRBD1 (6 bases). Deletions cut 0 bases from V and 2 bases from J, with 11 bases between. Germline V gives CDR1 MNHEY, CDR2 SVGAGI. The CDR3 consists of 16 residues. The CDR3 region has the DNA TGTGCCAGCAGTTACTCTGGGACACCGACTGGAAACACCATATATTTT. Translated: CASSYSGTPTGNTIYF.

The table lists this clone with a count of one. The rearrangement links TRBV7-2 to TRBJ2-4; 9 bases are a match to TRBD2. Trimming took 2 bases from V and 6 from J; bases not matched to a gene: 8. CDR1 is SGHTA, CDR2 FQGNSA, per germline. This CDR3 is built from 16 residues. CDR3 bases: TGTGCCAGCAGCTTAACCAGCGGGGGGCCAAGAAACATTCAGTACTTC. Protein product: CASSLTSGGPRNIQYF.

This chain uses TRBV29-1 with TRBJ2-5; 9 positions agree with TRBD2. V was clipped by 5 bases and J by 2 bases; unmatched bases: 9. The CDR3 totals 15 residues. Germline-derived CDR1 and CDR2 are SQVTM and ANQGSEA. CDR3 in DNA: TGCAGCGTTCCTCCAGGTAGCGGGGGACAAGAGACCCAGTACTTC. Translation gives CSVPPGSGGQETQYF.

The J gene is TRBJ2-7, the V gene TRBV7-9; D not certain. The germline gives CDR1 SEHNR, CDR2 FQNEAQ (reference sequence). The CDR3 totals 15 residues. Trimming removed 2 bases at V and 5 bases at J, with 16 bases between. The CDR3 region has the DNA TGTGCCAGCAGCTTAAGTGGCAGCGTAGTCAACGAGCAGTACTTC. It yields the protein CASSLSGSVVNEQYF.

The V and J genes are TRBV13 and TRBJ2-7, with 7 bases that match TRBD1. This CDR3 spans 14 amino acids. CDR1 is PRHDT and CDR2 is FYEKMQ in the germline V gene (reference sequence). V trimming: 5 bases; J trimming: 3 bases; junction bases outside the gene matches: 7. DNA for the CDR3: TGTGCCAGCAGCAGCCCCGACAGGGACTACGAGCAGTACTTC. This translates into CASSSPDRDYEQYF.